These T cell receptor beta chains were read from a single sample in a study of blood T cell repertoires in COVID-19. Using immunoSEQ multiplex PCR, the repertoire was profiled, and TCRdb retains in-frame clones only, with some absent. The sample lists about 380,000 clones, 70% to 85% occurring once. The sequencing input was peripheral blood. Source of these receptors: a human donor with acute or convalescent COVID-19. The donor label of this sample is uncertain. Each CDR3 is given with its conserved first and last residue. The D gene is left open where the match is weak. The size entry is marked missing in some rows and otherwise reads once, few, many or a size class.

J | V | size | D | CDR3 | DNA
TRBJ2-1 | TRBV4-1 | - | TRBD2 | CASSQDSGMRLNEQFF | TGCGCCAGCAGCCAAGACAGCGGGATGAGGCTAAATGAGCAGTTCTTC
TRBJ1-1 | TRBV11-2 | - | TRBD1 | CASSFTGGGNTEAFF | TGTGCCAGCAGCTTCACAGGGGGCGGCAACACTGAAGCTTTCTTT
TRBJ1-1 | TRBV3-1/TRBV3-2 | - | - | CASSQDRQPNTEAFF | TGTGCCAGCAGCCAAGATAGACAGCCGAACACTGAAGCTTTCTTT
TRBJ2-1 | TRBV19 | many | - | CASSIDSDYNEQFF | TGTGCCAGTAGTATAGATTCAGACTACAATGAGCAGTTCTTC
TRBJ2-3 | TRBV5-1 | - | TRBD1 | CASSLGDRGTSTDTQYF | TGCGCCAGCAGCCTTGGGGACAGGGGGACGAGCACAGATACGCAGTATTTT
TRBJ2-1 | TRBV29-1 | - | - | CSAGWVTGQFF | TGCAGCGCGGGGTGGGTCACGGGGCAGTTCTTC
TRBJ1-3 | TRBV7-2 | few | - | CASSLERVGTGNTIYF | TGTGCCAGCAGCTTAGAGAGGGTGGGGACTGGAAACACCATATATTTT
TRBJ1-2 | TRBV6-6 | - | - | CASSYSDSYTF | TGTGCCAGCAGTTACTCCGACAGCTACACCTTC
TRBJ2-1 | TRBV27 | - | - | CASSRGQYNEQFF | TGTGCCAGCAGCCGCGGACAGTACAATGAGCAGTTCTTC
TRBJ1-1 | TRBV7-8 | - | - | CASSANQGNTEAFF | TGTGCCAGCAGCGCTAATCAGGGGAACACTGAAGCTTTCTTT
TRBJ2-1 | TRBV30 | - | TRBD2 | CAWGPDGRSYNEQFF | TGTGCCTGGGGTCCAGACGGGAGGTCCTACAATGAGCAGTTCTTC
TRBJ1-2 | TRBV6-1 | - | - | CASSEAGRRGYTF | TGTGCCAGCAGTGAAGCGGGCAGGAGGGGCTACACCTTC
TRBJ1-1 | TRBV7-9 | - | TRBD1 | CASSLREGGNTEAFF | TGTGCCAGCAGCTTAAGGGAAGGGGGCAACACTGAAGCTTTCTTT
TRBJ1-3 | TRBV18 | - | - | CASSRSDSSGNTIYF | TGTGCCAGCTCGCGGAGCGACAGCTCTGGAAACACCATATATTTT
TRBJ2-1 | TRBV27 | - | TRBD1 | CASSPSGGSGHEQFF | TGTGCCAGCAGTCCATCAGGGGGCAGTGGGCATGAGCAGTTCTTC
TRBJ1-4 | TRBV18 | - | - | CASSPPREEGEKLFF | TGTGCCAGCTCACCACCAAGGGAGGAGGGTGAAAAACTGTTTTTT
TRBJ2-3 | TRBV19 | - | TRBD2 | CASSSSGRTDTQYF | TGTGCCAGTAGTTCTAGCGGGAGAACAGATACGCAGTATTTT
TRBJ1-3 | TRBV5-1 | - | - | CASSATGGSGNTIYF | TGCGCCAGCAGCGCCACGGGGGGCTCTGGAAACACCATATATTTT
TRBJ2-5 | TRBV12-3/TRBV12-4 | - | - | CASSLGRETQYF | TGTGCCAGCAGTTTGGGGAGAGAGACCCAGTACTTC
TRBJ1-4 | TRBV30 | once | TRBD1 | CAWRQGPGTGGSLTNEKLFF | TGTGCCTGGAGACAAGGACCTGGGACAGGGGGGAGTTTAACTAATGAAAAACTGTTTTTT
TRBJ2-1 | TRBV5-6 | - | - | CASSPGGGSDEQFF | TGTGCCAGCAGCCCCGGTGGAGGCAGCGATGAGCAGTTCTTC
TRBJ1-2 | TRBV28 | - | TRBD1 | CASSIHGQGGGNGYTF | TGTGCCAGCAGCATACACGGACAGGGAGGGGGCAATGGCTACACCTTC
TRBJ2-5 | TRBV30 | - | TRBD1 | CAWSLDRGETQYF | TGTGCCTGGAGCCTGGACAGGGGAGAGACCCAGTACTTC
TRBJ1-1 | TRBV7-2 | - | - | CASSLAGRGNTEAFF | TGTGCCAGCAGCTTAGCCGGCAGGGGGAACACTGAAGCTTTCTTT
TRBJ1-2 | TRBV5-6 | - | TRBD1 | CASSRDRGINYGYTF | TGTGCCAGCAGCCGAGACAGGGGTATTAACTATGGCTACACCTTC
TRBJ2-3 | TRBV5-1 | - | TRBD2 | CASRSSGDSTDTQYF | TGCGCCAGCAGATCCAGCGGGGATAGCACAGATACGCAGTATTTT
TRBJ1-1 | TRBV6-6 | - | TRBD1 | CASISPGGSQQAFF | TGTGCCAGCATATCTCCAGGGGGCTCCCAGCAGGCTTTCTTT
TRBJ1-2 | TRBV19 | - | - | CASSIRVGANDGYTF | TGTGCCAGTAGTATACGTGTTGGGGCGAACGATGGCTACACCTTC
TRBJ1-2 | TRBV3-1/TRBV3-2 | - | - | CASSLDGSTYGYTF | TGTGCCAGCAGCCTAGACGGTTCCACCTATGGCTACACCTTC
TRBJ1-6 | TRBV18 | - | TRBD1 | CASSPLALGQGNSPLHF | TGTGCCAGCTCACCTCTTGCCTTGGGACAGGGGAATTCACCCCTCCACTTT
TRBJ1-1 | TRBV3-1/TRBV3-2 | - | - | CASSQAAGQTAEAFF | TGTGCCAGCAGCCAAGCAGCGGGGCAAACCGCTGAAGCTTTCTTT
TRBJ1-2 | TRBV2 | few | TRBD1 | CANPDRGQNYGYTF | TGTGCCAACCCGGACAGGGGGCAAAACTATGGCTACACCTTC
TRBJ1-4 | TRBV30 | - | - | CAWRPRGANEKLFF | TGTGCCTGGAGGCCACGAGGAGCTAATGAAAAACTGTTTTTT
TRBJ2-6 | TRBV4-1 | - | - | CASSQARRLSGANVLTF | TGCGCCAGCAGCCAAGCGCGCAGACTCTCTGGGGCCAACGTCCTGACTTTC
TRBJ1-3 | TRBV5-6 | few | - | CASSRGLSSGNTIYF | TGTGCCAGCAGCAGAGGATTAAGCTCTGGAAACACCATATATTTT
TRBJ1-2 | TRBV19 | once | TRBD1 | CASRPTGGRGYTF | TGTGCCAGTAGACCCACAGGGGGCCGTGGCTACACCTTC
TRBJ1-5 | TRBV6-5 | - | - | CASRTGNTQPQHF | TGTGCCAGCAGAACAGGGAATACTCAGCCCCAGCATTTT
TRBJ1-4 | TRBV6-5 | - | - | CASSPPGQTNEKLFF | TGTGCCAGCAGTCCTCCGGGACAAACTAATGAAAAACTGTTTTTT
TRBJ2-1 | TRBV5-1 | - | - | CASSLTTTSYNEQFF | TGCGCCAGCAGCTTGACTACTACTTCTTACAATGAGCAGTTCTTC
TRBJ2-2 | TRBV6-2/TRBV6-3 | - | - | CASSWVRVSVRRELFF | TGTGCCAGCAGTTGGGTCAGGGTGTCCGTCCGCCGGGAGCTGTTTTTT
TRBJ2-7 | TRBV3-1/TRBV3-2 | few | TRBD2 | CASSQTSATYEQYF | TGTGCCAGCAGTCAGACTAGCGCAACCTACGAGCAGTACTTC
TRBJ1-5 | TRBV6-2/TRBV6-3 | once | - | CASSYPQGNGDQPQHF | TGTGCCAGCAGTTACCCTCAGGGGAATGGAGATCAGCCCCAGCATTTT
TRBJ2-2 | TRBV5-1 | - | TRBD1 | CASSWGQGGVGELFF | TGCGCCAGCAGCTGGGGACAGGGCGGGGTCGGGGAGCTGTTTTTT
TRBJ2-5 | TRBV7-9 | - | - | CASSLGGQLQETQYF | TGTGCCAGCAGCTTAGGAGGACAGTTACAAGAGACCCAGTACTTC
TRBJ2-1 | TRBV19 | - | TRBD1 | CASSPRDRGVNEQFF | TGTGCCAGTAGTCCCCGGGACAGGGGAGTAAATGAGCAGTTCTTC
TRBJ2-7 | TRBV5-1 | - | TRBD2 | CASSWRGSSYEQYF | TGCGCCAGCAGCTGGCGCGGGAGCTCCTACGAGCAGTACTTC
TRBJ1-2 | TRBV3-1/TRBV3-2 | - | - | CASSQAANYGYTF | TGTGCCAGCAGCCAGGCGGCTAACTATGGCTACACCTTC
TRBJ2-3 | TRBV7-2 | - | TRBD2 | CASSTAGLASNTDTQYF | TGTGCCAGCAGCACAGCGGGACTAGCGTCAAACACAGATACGCAGTATTTT
TRBJ1-5 | TRBV15 | - | - | CATGGQVAVQPQHF | TGTGCCACCGGGGGACAAGTAGCTGTTCAGCCCCAGCATTTT
TRBJ2-1 | TRBV3-1/TRBV3-2 | - | TRBD2 | CASSLQSGTSWGEQFF | TGTGCCAGCAGCCTACAGTCCGGGACTAGCTGGGGAGAGCAGTTCTTC
TRBJ1-3 | TRBV7-2 | - | - | CASSPRWGGPWFNRNTIYF | TGTGCCAGCAGCCCCCGTTGGGGGGGACCGTGGTTCAATCGAAACACCATATATTTT
TRBJ2-7 | TRBV6-5 | - | - | CASSYGSLLPWEQYF | TGTGCCAGCAGTTACGGGAGTCTTCTTCCCTGGGAGCAGTACTTC
TRBJ2-7 | TRBV28 | - | - | CASTPGQTYEQYF | TGTGCCAGCACCCCAGGGCAGACCTACGAGCAGTACTTC
TRBJ2-7 | TRBV7-2 | - | TRBD1 | CASSLGFQGANEQYF | TGTGCCAGCAGCTTAGGGTTCCAGGGGGCAAACGAGCAGTACTTC
TRBJ2-1 | TRBV5-1 | - | - | CASSLELRADEQFF | TGCGCCAGCAGCTTGGAATTGCGGGCCGATGAGCAGTTCTTC
TRBJ2-2 | TRBV6-4 | - | TRBD2 | CASSVIAGGTGELFF | TGTGCCAGCAGTGTCATAGCGGGGGGCACCGGGGAGCTGTTTTTT
TRBJ2-7 | TRBV27 | - | TRBD1 | CASSPLTGARLEQYF | TGTGCCAGCAGTCCGCTCACAGGGGCGCGTCTCGAGCAGTACTTC